This T cell receptor beta chain was identified during a study of shared clonotypes between healthy human individuals. This CDR3 is built from 18 residues. J was trimmed by 0 bases and V by 5 bases; bases with no gene match: 12. Germline V CDR1 and CDR2: SGHVS, FNYEAQ. On this clone itself: Its matching antigen is unknown.

Selected positively for CCR7 and CD45RO-negative, naive CD8 cells excluded terminally differentiated effector memory CD45RA+ cells. Among the donors, all were Caucasian adults who lived in Nashville, Tennessee. Sequenced by immunoSEQ multiplex PCR; TCRdb stores in-frame clones only, minus some. The sample records about 2.1 million clones, 93% being singletons. Study-level results: Across subsets, estimated richness was generally greater for naive than for memory populations. The researchers took only blood, and tissue repertoires probably look different. Compared with clonotypes that all four donors shared, non-shared clonotypes had lower generation probabilities.

The sample consisted of naive CD8+ T cells from PBMCs. The receptor comes from a man between 18 and 35 years old in good health. Some clones in this sample may be carry-over from other donors' samples. The chain employs TRBV7-6 and TRBJ2-7; 11 bases match TRBD2. CDR3 sequence: CASSRYSGRASSSYEQYF. The CDR3 nucleotides are TGTGCCAGCAGCCGATATAGCGGGAGGGCCTCGAGCTCCTACGAGCAGTACTTC.